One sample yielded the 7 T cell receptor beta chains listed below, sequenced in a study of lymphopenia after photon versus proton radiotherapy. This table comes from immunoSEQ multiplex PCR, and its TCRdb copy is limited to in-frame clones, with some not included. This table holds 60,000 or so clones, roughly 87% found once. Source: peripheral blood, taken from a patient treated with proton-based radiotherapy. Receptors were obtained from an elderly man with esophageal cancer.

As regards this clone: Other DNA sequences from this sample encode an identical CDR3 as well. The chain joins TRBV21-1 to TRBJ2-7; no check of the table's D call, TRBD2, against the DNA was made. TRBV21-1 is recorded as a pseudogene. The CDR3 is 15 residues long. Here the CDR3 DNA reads TGTGCCAGCAGCAAAAGGCCGGGGAGCGGATACGAACAGTACTTC. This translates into CASSKRPGSGYEQYF.

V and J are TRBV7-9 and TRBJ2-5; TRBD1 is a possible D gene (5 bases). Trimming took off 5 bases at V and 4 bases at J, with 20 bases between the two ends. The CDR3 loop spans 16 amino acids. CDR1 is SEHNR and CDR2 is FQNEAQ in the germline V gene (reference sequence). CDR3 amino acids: CASSPRGSPWGETQYF. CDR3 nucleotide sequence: TGTGCCAGCAGCCCTAGGGGCTCCCCCTGGGGAGAGACCCAGTACTTC. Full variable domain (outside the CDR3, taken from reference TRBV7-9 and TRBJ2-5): DTGVSQNPRHKITKRGQNVTFRCDPISEHNRLYWYRQTLGQGPEFLTYFQNEAQLEKSRLLSDRFSAERPKGSFSTLEIQRTEQGDSAMYLCASSPRGSPWGETQYFGPGTRLLVL.

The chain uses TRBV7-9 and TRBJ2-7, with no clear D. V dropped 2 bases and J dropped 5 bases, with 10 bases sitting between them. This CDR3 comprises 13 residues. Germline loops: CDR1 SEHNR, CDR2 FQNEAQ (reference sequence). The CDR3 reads CASSLRVSDEQYF. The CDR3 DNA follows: TGTGCCAGCAGCTTACGGGTTTCGGACGAGCAGTACTTC.

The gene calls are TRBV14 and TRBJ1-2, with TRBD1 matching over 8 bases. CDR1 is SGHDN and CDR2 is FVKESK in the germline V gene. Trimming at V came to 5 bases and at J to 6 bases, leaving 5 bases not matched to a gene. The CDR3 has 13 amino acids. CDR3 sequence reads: CASSDRGWNGYTF. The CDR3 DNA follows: TGTGCCAGCAGCGACAGGGGTTGGAATGGCTACACCTTC.

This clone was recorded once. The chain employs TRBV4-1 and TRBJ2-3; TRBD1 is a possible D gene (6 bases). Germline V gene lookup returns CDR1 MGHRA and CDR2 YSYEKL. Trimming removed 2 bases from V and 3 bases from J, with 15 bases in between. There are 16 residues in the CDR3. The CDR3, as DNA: TGCGCCAGCAGCCAACCTAGGGGGTCAGGGACAGATACGCAGTATTTT. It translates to CASSQPRGSGTDTQYF.

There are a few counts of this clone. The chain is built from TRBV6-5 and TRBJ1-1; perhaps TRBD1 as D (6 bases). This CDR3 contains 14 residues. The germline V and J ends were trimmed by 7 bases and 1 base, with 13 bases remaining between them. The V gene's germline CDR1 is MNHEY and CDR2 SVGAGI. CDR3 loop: CASKERGPNTEAFF. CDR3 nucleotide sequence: TGTGCCAGCAAGGAACGGGGGCCGAACACTGAAGCTTTCTTT.

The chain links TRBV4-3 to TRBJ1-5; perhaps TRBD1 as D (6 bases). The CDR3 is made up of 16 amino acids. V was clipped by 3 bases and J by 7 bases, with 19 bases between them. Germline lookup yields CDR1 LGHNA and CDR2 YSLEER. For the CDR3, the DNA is TGCGCCAGCAGCCAGGAATACTACAGGGTCGACCAGCCCCAGCATTTT. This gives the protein CASSQEYYRVDQPQHF.